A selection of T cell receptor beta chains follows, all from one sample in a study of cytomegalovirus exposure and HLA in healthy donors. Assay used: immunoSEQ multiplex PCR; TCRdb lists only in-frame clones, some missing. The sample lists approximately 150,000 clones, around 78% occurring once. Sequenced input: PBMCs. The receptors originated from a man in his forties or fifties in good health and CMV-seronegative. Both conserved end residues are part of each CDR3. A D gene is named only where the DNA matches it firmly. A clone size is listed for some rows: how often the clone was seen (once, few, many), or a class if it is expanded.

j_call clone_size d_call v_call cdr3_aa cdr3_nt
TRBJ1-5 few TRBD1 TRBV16 CASSPGQGGPGNQPQHF TGTGCCAGCAGCCCGGGACAGGGCGGTCCTGGCAATCAGCCCCAGCATTTT
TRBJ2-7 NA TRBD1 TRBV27 CASSFRTGPGYEQYF TGTGCCAGCAGTTTCCGGACAGGGCCGGGATACGAGCAGTACTTC
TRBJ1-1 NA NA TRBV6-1 CASSEAQGFTEAFF TGTGCCAGCAGTGAAGCTCAGGGGTTTACTGAAGCTTTCTTT
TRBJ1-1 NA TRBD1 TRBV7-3 CASSLGQGAPGRNTEAFF TGTGCCAGCAGCTTAGGACAGGGGGCGCCGGGGAGGAACACTGAAGCTTTCTTT
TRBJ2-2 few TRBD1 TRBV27 CASSRPRQGRNTGELFF TGTGCCAGCAGCCGCCCCCGACAGGGGAGGAACACCGGGGAGCTGTTTTTT
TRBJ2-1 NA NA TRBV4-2 CASSQEGMVSGWAYNEQFF TGTGCCAGCAGCCAAGAGGGGATGGTGTCGGGGTGGGCTTACAATGAGCAGTTCTTC
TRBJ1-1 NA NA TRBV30 CAWSVPGLNTEAFF TGTGCCTGGAGTGTACCGGGGTTGAACACCGAAGCTTTCTTT
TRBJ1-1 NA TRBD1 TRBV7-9 CSSSFGQGSTEAFF TGTTCCAGCAGCTTTGGACAGGGGAGCACTGAAGCTTTCTTT
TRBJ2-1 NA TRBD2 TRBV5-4 CASSSGTSGRAANNEQFF TGTGCCAGCAGCTCCGGGACTAGCGGGAGGGCCGCGAACAATGAGCAGTTCTTC
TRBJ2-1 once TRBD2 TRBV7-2 CASSLSGISYNEQFF TGTGCCAGCAGCCTCAGCGGGATCTCCTACAATGAGCAGTTCTTC
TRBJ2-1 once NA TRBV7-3 CASSLIADSYNEQFF TGTGCCAGCAGCTTAATTGCGGATTCCTACAATGAGCAGTTCTTC
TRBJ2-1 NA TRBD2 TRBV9 CASSVMALAGANEQFF TGTGCCAGCAGCGTTATGGCGCTAGCGGGAGCGAATGAGCAGTTCTTC
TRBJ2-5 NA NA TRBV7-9 CASSLDRGETQYF TGTGCCAGCAGCTTAGATAGGGGAGAGACCCAGTACTTC
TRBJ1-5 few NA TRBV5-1 CASSPFGDQPQHF TGCGCCAGCAGCCCCTTCGGGGATCAGCCCCAGCATTTT
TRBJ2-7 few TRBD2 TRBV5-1 CASKGLEEVEQYF TGCGCCAGCAAAGGACTAGAAGAGGTCGAGCAGTACTTC
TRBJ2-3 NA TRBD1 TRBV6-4 CASSDSTGGADTQYF TGTGCCAGCAGTGACTCGACAGGGGGCGCAGATACGCAGTATTTT
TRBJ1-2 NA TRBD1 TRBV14 CASSPGQSYGYTF TGTGCCAGCAGCCCGGGACAGTCCTATGGCTACACCTTC